This T cell receptor beta chain was sequenced in a study of immune cell composition in non-small cell lung cancer. Whole-study results and caveats: TIL tumour reactivity correlated with maximal tumour-associated clone frequency in adenocarcinoma. Shared sequences between tumour-reactive and dominant in vivo clones were not proven.

Normal lung was taken at the farthest possible site, at least 3 cm from tumour. The CDR3 is 14 amino acids. Germline loops: CDR1 SGHTA, CDR2 FQGNSA. V gave up 5 bases and J gave up 4 bases, with 14 bases separating them. The method was immunoSEQ multiplex PCR; TCRdb's version includes in-frame clones alone and lacks a portion of them. Altogether some 16,000 clones are present, over 65% being singletons, with the ten largest covering approximately 9.2%. Remarks on this clone: Its antigen is as yet unknown.

A further study also used this sample, focusing on CD4 T cells in lung cancer. From that study: Neoantigen-specific CD4+ T-cell clones and TCRs were isolated from blood. Aged 60 to 69, patients had adenocarcinoma or squamous cell carcinoma.

Material: non-adjacent lung tissue. The clonotype was recovered from a human donor with non-small cell lung cancer. The chain combines TRBV7-2 with TRBJ1-2; D remains unclear. Written as DNA, the CDR3 is TGTGCCAGCAGCCTCCTTGGGCAGTTCTATGGCTACACCTTC. Amino acid sequence: CASSLLGQFYGYTF.